This T cell receptor beta chain was recorded in a study of blood T cells in healthy people across ages. Primers used in a second PCR of about 6 to 11 cycles were a sample-barcoded 5' primer and a J-beta primer mix. Each CDR3 protein gets one entry after TCRdb re-called the 5' RACE reads with MiXCR. The sample yields around 650,000 distinct CDR3 sequences, about 30% seen once. In germline, CDR1 is SGHRS, CDR2 YFSETQ. The V and J ends lost 4 bases and 10 bases respectively, with 18 bases between them. CDR3 length equals 14 residues. Comment on this clonotype: Since a much larger clone is just one base distant, this may be a read error.

V and J are TRBV5-1 and TRBJ2-1; tentatively, D is TRBD2 (5 bases). This receptor was identified in a woman of 80 years or more in good health. Sequenced material: blood. The CDR3 spells CASSKTQGEGEQFF. The DNA of the CDR3 is TGCGCCAGCAGCAAAACCCAAGGCGAGGGAGAGCAGTTCTTC.